The clone carrying this T cell receptor (beta chain) was recorded only once. The target antigen is unknown. The CDR3 is 12 residues long. Germline loops: CDR1 DFQATT, CDR2 SNEGSKA (reference sequence). V was trimmed by 1 base and J by 5 bases, leaving 8 bases between them. This entry belongs to a study of T cells in Graves' hyperthyroidism and ophthalmopathy. The study, taken as a whole, reports: The majority of expanded thyroid clonotypes above 0.001 also appeared in blood.

Amplification of TCR beta CDR3 regions was performed using RNA transcripts as template. The primer set for the first-round RT-PCR of the TCR CDR3 was HTBI. TCRdb used MiXCR to reprocess the multiplex PCR reads, holding one entry per CDR3 protein. The data hold approximately 610,000 distinct CDR3 sequences, with about 15% observed a single time. This TCR was recovered from a woman aged 40 to 50 with Graves' ophthalmopathy. Sequencing input: blood. The J gene is TRBJ2-5, the V gene TRBV20-1, with unresolved D. The CDR3 here is CSARVGWETQYF. The CDR3, as DNA: TGCAGTGCTAGAGTAGGGTGGGAGACCCAGTACTTC.